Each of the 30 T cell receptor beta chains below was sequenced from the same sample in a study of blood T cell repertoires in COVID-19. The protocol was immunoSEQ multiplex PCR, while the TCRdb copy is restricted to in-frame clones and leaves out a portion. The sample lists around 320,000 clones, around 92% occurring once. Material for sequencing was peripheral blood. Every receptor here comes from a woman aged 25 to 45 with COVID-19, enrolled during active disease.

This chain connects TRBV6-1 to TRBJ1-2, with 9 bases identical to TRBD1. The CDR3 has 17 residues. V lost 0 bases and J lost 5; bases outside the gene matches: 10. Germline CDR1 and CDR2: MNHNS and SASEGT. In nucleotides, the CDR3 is TGTGCCAGCAGTGAAGCTTTCGGGGACAGGGAACGTTATGGCTACACCTTC. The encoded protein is CASSEAFGDRERYGYTF.

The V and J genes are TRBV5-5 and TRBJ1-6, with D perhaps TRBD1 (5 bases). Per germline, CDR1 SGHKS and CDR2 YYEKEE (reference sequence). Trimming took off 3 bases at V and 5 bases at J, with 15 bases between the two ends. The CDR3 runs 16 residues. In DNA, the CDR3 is TGTGCCAGCAGCTGGGGCATAGACCCTAATAATTCACCCCTCCACTTT. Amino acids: CASSWGIDPNNSPLHF.

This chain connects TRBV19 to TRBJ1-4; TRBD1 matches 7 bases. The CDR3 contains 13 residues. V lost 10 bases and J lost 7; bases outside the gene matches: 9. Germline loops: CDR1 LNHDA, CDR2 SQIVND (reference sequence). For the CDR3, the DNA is TGTGCCACCGAGGACAGGCGGGCTGAAAAACTGTTTTTT. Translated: CATEDRRAEKLFF. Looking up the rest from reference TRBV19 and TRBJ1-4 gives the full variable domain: DGGITQSPKYLFRKEGQNVTLSCEQNLNHDAMYWYRQDPGQGLRLIYYSQIVNDFQKGDIAEGYSVSREKKESFPLTVTSAQKNPTAFYLCATEDRRAEKLFFGSGTQLSVL.

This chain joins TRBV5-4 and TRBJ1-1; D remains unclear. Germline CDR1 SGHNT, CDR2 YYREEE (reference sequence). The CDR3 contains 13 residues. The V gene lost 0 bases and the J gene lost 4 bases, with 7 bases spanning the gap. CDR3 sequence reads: CASSLAPGTEAFF. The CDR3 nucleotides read TGTGCCAGCAGCTTGGCCCCGGGCACTGAAGCTTTCTTT.

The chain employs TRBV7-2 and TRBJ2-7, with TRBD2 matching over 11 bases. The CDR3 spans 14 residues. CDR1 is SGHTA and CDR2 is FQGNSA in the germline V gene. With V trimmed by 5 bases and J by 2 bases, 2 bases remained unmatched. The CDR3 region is CASSPTSGAYEQYF. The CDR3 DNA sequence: TGTGCCAGCAGCCCGACTAGCGGGGCCTACGAGCAGTACTTC.

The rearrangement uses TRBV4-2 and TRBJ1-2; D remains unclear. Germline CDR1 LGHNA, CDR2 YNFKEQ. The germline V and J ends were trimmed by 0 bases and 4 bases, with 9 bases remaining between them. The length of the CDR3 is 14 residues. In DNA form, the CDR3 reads TGTGCCAGCAGCCAAGACAGGTTGGCCTATGGCTACACCTTC. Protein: CASSQDRLAYGYTF.

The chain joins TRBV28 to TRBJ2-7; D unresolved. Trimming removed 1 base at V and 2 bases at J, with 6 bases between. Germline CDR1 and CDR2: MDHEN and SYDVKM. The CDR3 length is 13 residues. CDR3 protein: CASSLSFTYEQYF. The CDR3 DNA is TGTGCCAGCAGTTTATCCTTTACCTACGAGCAGTACTTC.

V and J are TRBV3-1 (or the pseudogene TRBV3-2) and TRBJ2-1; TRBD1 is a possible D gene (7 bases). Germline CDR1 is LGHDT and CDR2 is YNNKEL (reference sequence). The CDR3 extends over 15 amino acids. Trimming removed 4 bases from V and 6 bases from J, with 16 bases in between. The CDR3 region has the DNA TGTGCCAGCAGCCGGAGGGGGCACAGGGGCAATGAGCAGTTCTTC. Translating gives CASSRRGHRGNEQFF.

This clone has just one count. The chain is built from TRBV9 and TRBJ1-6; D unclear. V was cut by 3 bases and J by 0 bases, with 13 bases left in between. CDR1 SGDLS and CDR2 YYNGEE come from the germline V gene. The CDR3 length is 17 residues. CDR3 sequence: CASSAPSISSYNSPLHF. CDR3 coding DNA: TGTGCCAGCAGCGCCCCCTCGATTAGCTCCTATAATTCACCCCTCCACTTT.

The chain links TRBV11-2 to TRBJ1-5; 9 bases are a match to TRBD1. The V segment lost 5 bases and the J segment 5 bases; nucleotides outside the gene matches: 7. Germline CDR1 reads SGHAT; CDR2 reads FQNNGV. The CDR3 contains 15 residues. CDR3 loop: CASSIGTGLDQPQHF. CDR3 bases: TGTGCCAGCAGCATCGGGACAGGGTTGGATCAGCCCCAGCATTTT.

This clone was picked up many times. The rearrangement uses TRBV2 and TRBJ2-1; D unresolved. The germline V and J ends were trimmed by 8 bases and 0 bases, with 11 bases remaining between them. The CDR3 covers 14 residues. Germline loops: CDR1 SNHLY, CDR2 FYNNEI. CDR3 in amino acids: CASEPTISYNEQFF. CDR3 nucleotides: TGTGCCAGCGAACCTACCATCTCCTACAATGAGCAGTTCTTC.

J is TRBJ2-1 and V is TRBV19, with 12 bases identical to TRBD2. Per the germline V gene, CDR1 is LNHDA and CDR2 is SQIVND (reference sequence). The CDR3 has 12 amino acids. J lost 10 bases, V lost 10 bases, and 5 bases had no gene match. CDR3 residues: CATHGTSGEQFF. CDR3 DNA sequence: TGTGCCACCCACGGGACTAGCGGGGAGCAGTTCTTC.

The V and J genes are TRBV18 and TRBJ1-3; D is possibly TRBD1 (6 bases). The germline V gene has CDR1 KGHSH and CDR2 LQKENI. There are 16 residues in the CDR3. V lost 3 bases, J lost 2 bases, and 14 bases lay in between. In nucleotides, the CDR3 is TGTGCCAGCTCACCGATTCAGGGGCAGGCTGGAAACACCATATATTTT. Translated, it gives CASSPIQGQAGNTIYF.

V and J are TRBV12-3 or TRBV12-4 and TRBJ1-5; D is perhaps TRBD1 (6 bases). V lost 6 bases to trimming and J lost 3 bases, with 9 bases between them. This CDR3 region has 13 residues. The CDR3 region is CASRGTTNQPQHF. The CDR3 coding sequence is TGTGCCAGCAGAGGGACAACCAATCAGCCCCAGCATTTT.

Here the CDR3 reads CASSSGTGGSPLHF. CDR3 DNA: TGTGCCAGCAGTTCGGGGACAGGGGGATCACCCCTCCACTTT. The chain has TRBV27 and TRBJ1-6; 11 positions match TRBD1. This CDR3 has 14 residues. The J segment lost 10 bases and the V segment lost 4 bases, leaving 3 bases of the junction unmatched. Germline V CDR1 and CDR2: MNHEY, SMNVEV (reference sequence).

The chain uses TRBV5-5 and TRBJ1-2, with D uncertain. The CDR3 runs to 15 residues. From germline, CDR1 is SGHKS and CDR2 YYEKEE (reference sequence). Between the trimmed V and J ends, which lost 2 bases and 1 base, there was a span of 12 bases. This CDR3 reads CASSLGGGGNYGYTF. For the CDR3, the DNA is TGTGCCAGCAGCTTAGGCGGTGGTGGTAACTATGGCTACACCTTC.

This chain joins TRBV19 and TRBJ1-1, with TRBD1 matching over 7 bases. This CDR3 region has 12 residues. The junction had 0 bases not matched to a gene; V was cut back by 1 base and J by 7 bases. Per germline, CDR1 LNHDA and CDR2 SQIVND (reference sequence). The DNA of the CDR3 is TGTGCCAGTAGTATAGGGGACAGTGAAGCTTTCTTT. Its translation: CASSIGDSEAFF.

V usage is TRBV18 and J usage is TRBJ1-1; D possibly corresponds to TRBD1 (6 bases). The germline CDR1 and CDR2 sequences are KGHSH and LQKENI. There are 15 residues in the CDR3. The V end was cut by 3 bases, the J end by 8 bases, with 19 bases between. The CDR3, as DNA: TGTGCCAGCTCACCCCCGACAGGACACCTTACGGAAGCTTTCTTT. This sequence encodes CASSPPTGHLTEAFF.

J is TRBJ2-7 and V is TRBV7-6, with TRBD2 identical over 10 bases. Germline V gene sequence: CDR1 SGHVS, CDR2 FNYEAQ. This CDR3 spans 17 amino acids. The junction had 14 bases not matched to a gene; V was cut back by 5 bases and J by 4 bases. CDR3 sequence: CASSERLISGGYYEQYF. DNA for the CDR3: TGTGCCAGCAGCGAACGATTAATTAGCGGGGGGTATTACGAGCAGTACTTC.

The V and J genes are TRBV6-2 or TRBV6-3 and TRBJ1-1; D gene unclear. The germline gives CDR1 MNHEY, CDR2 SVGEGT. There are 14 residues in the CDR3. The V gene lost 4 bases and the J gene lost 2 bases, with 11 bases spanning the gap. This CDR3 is CASSFAGFNTEAFF. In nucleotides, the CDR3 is TGTGCCAGCAGTTTCGCCGGGTTTAACACTGAAGCTTTCTTT.

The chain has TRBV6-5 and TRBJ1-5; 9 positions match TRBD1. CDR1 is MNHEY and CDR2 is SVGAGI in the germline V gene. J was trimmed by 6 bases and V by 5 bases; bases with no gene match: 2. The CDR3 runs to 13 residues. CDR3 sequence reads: CASSRDRVQPQHF. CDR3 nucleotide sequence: TGTGCCAGCAGTAGGGACAGGGTTCAGCCCCAGCATTTT.

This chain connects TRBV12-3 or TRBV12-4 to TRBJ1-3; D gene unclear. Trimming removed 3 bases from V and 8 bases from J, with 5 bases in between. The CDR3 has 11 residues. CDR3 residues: CASSFPDTIYF. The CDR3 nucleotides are TGTGCCAGCAGTTTCCCCGACACCATATATTTT.

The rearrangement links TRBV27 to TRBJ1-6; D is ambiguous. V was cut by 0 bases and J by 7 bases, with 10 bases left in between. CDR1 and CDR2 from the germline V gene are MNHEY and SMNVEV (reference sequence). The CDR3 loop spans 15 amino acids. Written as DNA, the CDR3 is TGTGCCAGCAGTTTATCGCGAGGAGGGAATTCACCCCTCCACTTT. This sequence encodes CASSLSRGGNSPLHF.

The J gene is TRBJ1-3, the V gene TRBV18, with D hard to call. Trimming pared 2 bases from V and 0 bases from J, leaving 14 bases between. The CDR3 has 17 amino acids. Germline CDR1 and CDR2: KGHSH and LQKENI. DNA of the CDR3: TGTGCCAGCTCACCATTCCAACAGCCGAGCTCTGGAAACACCATATATTTT. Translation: CASSPFQQPSSGNTIYF.

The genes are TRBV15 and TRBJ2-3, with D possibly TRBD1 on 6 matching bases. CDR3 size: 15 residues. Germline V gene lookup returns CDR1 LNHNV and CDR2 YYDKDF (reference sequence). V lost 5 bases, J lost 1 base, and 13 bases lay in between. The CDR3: CATSATQGRTDTQYF. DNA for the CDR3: TGTGCCACCAGCGCAACACAGGGACGCACAGATACGCAGTATTTT.

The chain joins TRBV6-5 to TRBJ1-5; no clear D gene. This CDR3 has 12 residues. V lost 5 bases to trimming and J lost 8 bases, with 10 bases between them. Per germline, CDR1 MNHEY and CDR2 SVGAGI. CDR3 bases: TGTGCCAGCAGTACCCCCCCGGAGCCCCAGCATTTT. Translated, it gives CASSTPPEPQHF.

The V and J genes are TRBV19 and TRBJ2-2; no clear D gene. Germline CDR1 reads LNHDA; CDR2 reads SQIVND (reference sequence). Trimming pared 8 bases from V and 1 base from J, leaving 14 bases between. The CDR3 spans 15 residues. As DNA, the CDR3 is TGTGCCAGTTCCACCCCCCCTAAGAACACCGGGGAGCTGTTTTTT. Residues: CASSTPPKNTGELFF. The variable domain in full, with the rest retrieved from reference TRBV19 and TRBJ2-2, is DGGITQSPKYLFRKEGQNVTLSCEQNLNHDAMYWYRQDPGQGLRLIYYSQIVNDFQKGDIAEGYSVSREKKESFPLTVTSAQKNPTAFYLCASSTPPKNTGELFFGEGSRLTVL.

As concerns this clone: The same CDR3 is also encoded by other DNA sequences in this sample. The CDR3 here is CASSPRRETQYF. The CDR3 coding sequence is TGTGCCAGCTCACCACGGCGGGAGACCCAGTACTTC. The chain combines TRBV18 with TRBJ2-5; the D is unclear. V was pared by 1 base and J by 5 bases, with 5 bases between. The germline CDR1 and CDR2 sequences are KGHSH and LQKENI. The CDR3 extends over 12 amino acids.

The CDR3 sequence is CASSSETGAGELFF. Written as DNA, the CDR3 is TGTGCCAGCAGCTCTGAAACAGGGGCCGGGGAGCTGTTTTTT. The V and J genes are TRBV7-7 and TRBJ2-2, with 7 bases identical to TRBD1. V shed 4 bases and J 6 bases; nucleotides not matched to a gene: 5. The CDR3 is 14 residues long. Per the germline V gene, CDR1 is SSHAT and CDR2 is FNYEAQ (reference sequence). Supplemented by reference TRBV7-7 and TRBJ2-2, the full variable domain reads GAGVSQSPRYKVTKRGQDVTLRCDPISSHATLYWYQQALGQGPEFLTYFNYEAQPDKSGLPSDRFSAERPEGSISTLTIQRTEQRDSAMYRCASSSETGAGELFFGEGSRLTVL.

CDR3 region: CASSSQGSYGYTF. CDR3 in DNA: TGCGCCAGCAGCTCACAGGGGAGCTATGGCTACACCTTC. The V call is TRBV5-1, the J call TRBJ1-2, with TRBD1 matching over 7 bases. Germline lookup yields CDR1 SGHRS and CDR2 YFSETQ. The CDR3 totals 13 residues. The V and J ends lost 3 bases and 4 bases, in that order; junction bases with no gene match: 3.